This T cell receptor (beta chain) was recorded in a study of spatial heterogeneity in lung cancer. Study background: Samples were obtained from some 70 donors, all untreated early-stage non-small cell lung cancer patients.

General study findings and limits: Ubiquitous, expanded tumor-derived TCRs were more frequently observed in blood at resection than at follow-up.

The table lists this clonotype with a few counts. Its matching antigen is unknown. Time point noted: blood at routine non-recurrence follow-up after resection. Sequencing of whole RNA from tumor, nontumor lung or frozen PBMC involved no sorting. Trimming left V 5 bases short and J 2 bases short, with 12 bases between. The germline gives CDR1 SGHTA, CDR2 FQGNSA. CDR3 length equals 14 residues. Each TCR cDNA molecule carried a unique molecular identifier. MiXCR, run by TCRdb on the 5' RACE reads, gives a single entry per CDR3 protein. This sample yields some 110,000 distinct CDR3 sequences, of which 9% to 15% are seen a single time; 16% belongs to the top ten.

The genes are TRBV7-2 and TRBJ1-1; TRBD1 is a possible D gene (5 bases). Sequencing was performed on PBMCs, taken at follow-up. The sequence came from a male donor with early-stage non-small cell lung cancer. CDR3 in amino acids: CASSATRDNTEAFF. CDR3 bases: TGTGCCAGCAGCGCGACCAGGGACAACACTGAAGCTTTCTTT.